The 11 T cell receptor beta chains given below trace back to one sample, sequenced in a study of response to subunit inactivated influenza vaccine. A single record per CDR3 protein comes from TCRdb applying MiXCR to the RT-PCR reads. The table shows some 180,000 distinct CDR3 sequences, with about 10% occurring only once. Sequencing was performed on non-naive T cells sorted from PBMCs, taken on the day of vaccination. The source of these receptors is a man aged 50 to 59 who received an inactivated influenza vaccine.

Many counts were recorded for this clonotype. The rearrangement links TRBV12-3 or TRBV12-4 to TRBJ1-5, with 7 nucleotides matching TRBD1. The CDR3 totals 14 residues. V shed 5 bases and J 7 bases; nucleotides not matched to a gene: 8. As DNA, the CDR3 is TGTGCCAGCAGTGCACGGACAGGCAGGCAGCCCCAGCATTTT. This translates into CASSARTGRQPQHF.

The V and J genes are TRBV27 and TRBJ2-6, with no clear D. V shed 2 bases and J shed 2 bases, with 7 bases lying between them. CDR1 is MNHEY, CDR2 SMNVEV, per germline (reference sequence). The CDR3 is made up of 15 amino acids. Here the CDR3 DNA reads TGTGCCAGCAGTTTAACCAGGACTGGGGCCAACGTCCTGACTTTC. Amino acids: CASSLTRTGANVLTF.

V is TRBV6-1 and J is TRBJ1-6, with D hard to call. The V end lost 1 base, the J end lost 5 bases, and 9 bases lay between the germline ends. The germline V gene encodes CDR1 MNHNS and CDR2 SASEGT. The CDR3 is 15 residues long. CDR3 region: CASSEGPGDNSPLHF. CDR3 coding DNA: TGTGCCAGCAGTGAAGGACCTGGGGATAATTCACCCCTCCACTTT.

This clonotype was observed many times. The chain carries TRBV5-6 and TRBJ2-7; 8 nucleotides line up with TRBD1. Trimming cost V 6 bases and J 5 bases; bases outside gene matches: 7. The CDR3 totals 13 residues. Germline V gene lookup returns CDR1 SGHDT and CDR2 YYEEEE. The CDR3, as DNA: TGTGCCAGCACCAAGGACAGGGCCGACGAGCAGTACTTC. Encoded protein: CASTKDRADEQYF.

This clonotype was detected only a few times. This sequence joins TRBV11-2 and TRBJ1-4, with unresolved D. Germline values: CDR1 SGHAT, CDR2 FQNNGV. V gave up 1 base and J gave up 7 bases, with 4 bases separating them. The length of the CDR3 is 12 residues. CDR3 bases: TGTGCCAGCAGCTTAGCAGGTGAAAAACTGTTTTTT. Translated, it gives CASSLAGEKLFF.

This chain links TRBV6-1 with TRBJ2-3, with 8 bases aligning to TRBD2. V trimming: 7 bases; J trimming: 2 bases; junction bases outside the gene matches: 8. CDR1 and CDR2 from the germline V gene are MNHNS and SASEGT. This CDR3 has 15 amino acids. CDR3 in DNA: TGTGCCAGCAATCAAGCGGGAGCGTTCACAGATACGCAGTATTTT. Amino acids: CASNQAGAFTDTQYF.

A few counts support this clonotype. The gene calls are TRBV29-1 and TRBJ1-1, with 8 bases matching TRBD1. Germline CDR1 reads SQVTM; CDR2 reads ANQGSEA. V shed 5 bases, J shed 7 bases, and the junction held 3 bases outside the gene matches. The CDR3 extends over 11 amino acids. CDR3 sequence: CSVSDRGEAFF. The CDR3 nucleotides read TGCAGCGTTTCTGACAGGGGTGAAGCTTTCTTT.

This clonotype was found many times. The chain carries TRBV12-3 or TRBV12-4 and TRBJ2-1; 13 bases match TRBD2. The V and J ends lost 6 bases and 7 bases, in that order; junction bases with no gene match: 3. This CDR3 comprises 14 residues. The DNA of the CDR3 is TGTGCCAGCAGACTAGCGGGAGGGAGGAATGAGCAGTTCTTC. This gives the protein CASRLAGGRNEQFF.

The table lists this clonotype with many counts. This chain uses TRBV25-1 with TRBJ2-7; D is perhaps TRBD2 (6 bases). The ends were cut back, 10 bases at V and 3 bases at J, with 19 bases in the middle. The CDR3 loop spans 14 amino acids. In germline, CDR1 is MGHDK, CDR2 SYGVNS. This chain's CDR3 is CATDGRSGNYEQYF. The DNA for the CDR3 is TGTGCCACCGATGGGAGGTCGGGCAACTACGAGCAGTACTTC.

Many counts were recorded for this clonotype. The J gene is TRBJ2-6, the V gene TRBV29-1, with D hard to call. Germline lookup yields CDR1 SQVTM and CDR2 ANQGSEA. CDR3 length equals 11 residues. V dropped 6 bases and J dropped 9 bases, with 9 bases sitting between them. The CDR3 here is CSVVQFNVLTF. CDR3 sequence (DNA): TGCAGCGTAGTACAGTTCAACGTCCTGACTTTC.

The chain is built from TRBV5-5 and TRBJ1-2; 7 bases are shared with TRBD1. V gave up 4 bases and J gave up 4 bases; unmatched junction bases: 4. This CDR3 has 13 residues. CDR1 SGHKS and CDR2 YYEKEE come from the germline V gene (reference sequence). CDR3 sequence reads: CASSAQGTYGYTF. The CDR3, as DNA: TGTGCCAGCAGCGCACAGGGGACCTATGGCTACACCTTC.